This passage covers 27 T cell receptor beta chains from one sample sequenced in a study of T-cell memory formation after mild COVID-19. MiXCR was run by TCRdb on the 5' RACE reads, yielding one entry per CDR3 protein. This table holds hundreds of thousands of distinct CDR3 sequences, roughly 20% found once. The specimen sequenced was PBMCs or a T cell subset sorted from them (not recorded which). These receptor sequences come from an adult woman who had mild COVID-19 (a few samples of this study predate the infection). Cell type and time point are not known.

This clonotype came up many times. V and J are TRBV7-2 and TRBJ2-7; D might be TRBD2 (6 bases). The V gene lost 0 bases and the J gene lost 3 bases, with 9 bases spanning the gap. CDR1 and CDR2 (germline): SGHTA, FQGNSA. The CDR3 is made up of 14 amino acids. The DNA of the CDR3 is TGTGCCAGCAGCTTAGCGGGAGGTGGCTACGAGCAGTACTTC. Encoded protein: CASSLAGGGYEQYF.

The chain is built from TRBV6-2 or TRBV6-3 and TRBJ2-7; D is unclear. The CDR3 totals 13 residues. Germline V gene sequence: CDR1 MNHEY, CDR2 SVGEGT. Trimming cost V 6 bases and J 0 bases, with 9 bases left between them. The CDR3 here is CASRPPASYEQYF. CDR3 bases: TGTGCCAGCAGACCTCCCGCCTCCTACGAGCAGTACTTC.

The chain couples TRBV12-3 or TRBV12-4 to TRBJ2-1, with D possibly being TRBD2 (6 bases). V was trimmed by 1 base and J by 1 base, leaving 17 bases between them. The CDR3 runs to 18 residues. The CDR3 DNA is TGTGCCAGCAGTTTAGGCGTGACTAGTCGAGGGTCCTACAATGAGCAGTTCTTC. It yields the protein CASSLGVTSRGSYNEQFF.

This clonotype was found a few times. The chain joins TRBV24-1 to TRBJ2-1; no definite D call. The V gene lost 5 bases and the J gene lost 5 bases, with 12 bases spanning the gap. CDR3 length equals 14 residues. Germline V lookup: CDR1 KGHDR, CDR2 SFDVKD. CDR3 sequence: CATSALGRNNEQFF. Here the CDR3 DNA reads TGTGCCACCAGTGCTTTAGGCAGAAACAATGAGCAGTTCTTC.

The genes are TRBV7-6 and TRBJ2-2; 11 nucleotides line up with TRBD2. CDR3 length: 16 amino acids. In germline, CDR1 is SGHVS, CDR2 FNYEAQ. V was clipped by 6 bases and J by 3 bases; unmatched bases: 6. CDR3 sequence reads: CASSFSGGADTGELFF. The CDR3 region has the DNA TGTGCCAGCAGTTTTAGCGGGGGGGCTGACACCGGGGAGCTGTTTTTT.

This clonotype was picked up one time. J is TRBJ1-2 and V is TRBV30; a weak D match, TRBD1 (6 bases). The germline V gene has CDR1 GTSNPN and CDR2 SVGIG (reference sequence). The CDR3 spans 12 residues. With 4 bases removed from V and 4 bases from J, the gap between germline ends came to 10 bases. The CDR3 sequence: CAWTPRGYGYTF. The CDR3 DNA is TGTGCCTGGACCCCCAGGGGCTATGGCTACACCTTC.

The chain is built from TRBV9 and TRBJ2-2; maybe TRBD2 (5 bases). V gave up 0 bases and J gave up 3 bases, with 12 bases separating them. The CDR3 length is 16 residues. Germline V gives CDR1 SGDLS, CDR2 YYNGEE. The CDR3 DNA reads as TGTGCCAGCAGCGTAGAAGGCGGGCTCTACACCGGGGAGCTGTTTTTT. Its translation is CASSVEGGLYTGELFF.

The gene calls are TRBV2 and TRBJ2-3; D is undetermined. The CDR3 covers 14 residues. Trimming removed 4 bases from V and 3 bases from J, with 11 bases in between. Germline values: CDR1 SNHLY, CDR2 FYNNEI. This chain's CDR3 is CASSGPGRTDTQYF. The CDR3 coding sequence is TGTGCCAGCAGTGGACCCGGTCGGACAGATACGCAGTATTTT.

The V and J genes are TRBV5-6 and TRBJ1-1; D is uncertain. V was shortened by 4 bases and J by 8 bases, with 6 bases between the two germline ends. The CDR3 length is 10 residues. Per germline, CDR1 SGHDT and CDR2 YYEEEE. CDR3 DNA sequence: TGTGCCAGCAGCCCATCCGAAGCTTTCTTT. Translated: CASSPSEAFF.

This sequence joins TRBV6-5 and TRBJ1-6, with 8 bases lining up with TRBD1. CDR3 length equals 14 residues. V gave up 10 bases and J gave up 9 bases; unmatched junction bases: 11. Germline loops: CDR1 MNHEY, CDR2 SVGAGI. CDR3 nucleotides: TGTGCCACTTGGACGGACAGGGACTTTTCACCCCTCCACTTT. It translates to CATWTDRDFSPLHF.

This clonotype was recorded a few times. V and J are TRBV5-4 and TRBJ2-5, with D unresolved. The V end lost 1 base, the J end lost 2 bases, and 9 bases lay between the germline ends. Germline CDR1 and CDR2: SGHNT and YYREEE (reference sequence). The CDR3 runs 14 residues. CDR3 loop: CASSLTAAQETQYF. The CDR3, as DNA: TGTGCCAGCAGCTTGACGGCAGCTCAAGAGACCCAGTACTTC.

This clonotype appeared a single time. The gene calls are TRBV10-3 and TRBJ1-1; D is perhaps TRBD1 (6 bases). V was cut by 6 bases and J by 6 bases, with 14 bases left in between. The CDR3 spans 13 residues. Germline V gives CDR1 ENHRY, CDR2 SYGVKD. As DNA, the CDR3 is TGTGCCATCAGGGGGGACACCATCCCTGAAGCTTTCTTT. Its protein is CAIRGDTIPEAFF.

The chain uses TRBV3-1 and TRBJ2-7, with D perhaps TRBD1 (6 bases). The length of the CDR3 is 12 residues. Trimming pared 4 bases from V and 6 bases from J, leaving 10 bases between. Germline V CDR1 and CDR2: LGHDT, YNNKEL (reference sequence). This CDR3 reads CASSRQVSEQYF. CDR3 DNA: TGTGCCAGCAGCCGACAGGTATCCGAGCAGTACTTC.

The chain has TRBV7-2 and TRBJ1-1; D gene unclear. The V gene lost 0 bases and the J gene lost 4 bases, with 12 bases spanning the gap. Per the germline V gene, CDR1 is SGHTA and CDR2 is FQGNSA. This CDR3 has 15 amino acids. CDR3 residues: CASSLASGVGTEAFF. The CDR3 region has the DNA TGTGCCAGCAGCTTAGCGAGCGGGGTTGGCACTGAAGCTTTCTTT.

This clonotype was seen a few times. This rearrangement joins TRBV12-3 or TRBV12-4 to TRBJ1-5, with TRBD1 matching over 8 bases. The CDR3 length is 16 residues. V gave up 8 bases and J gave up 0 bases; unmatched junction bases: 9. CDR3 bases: TGTGCCAGCTCCGGACAGGGACGACATAGCAATCAGCCCCAGCATTTT. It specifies CASSGQGRHSNQPQHF.

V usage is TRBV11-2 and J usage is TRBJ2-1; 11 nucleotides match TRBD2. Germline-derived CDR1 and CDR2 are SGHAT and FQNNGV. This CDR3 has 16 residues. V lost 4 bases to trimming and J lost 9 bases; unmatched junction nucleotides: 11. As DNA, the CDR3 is TGTGCCAGCAGCTATTATAGCGGGGGGGCGTTGGGTGAGCAGTTCTTC. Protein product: CASSYYSGGALGEQFF.

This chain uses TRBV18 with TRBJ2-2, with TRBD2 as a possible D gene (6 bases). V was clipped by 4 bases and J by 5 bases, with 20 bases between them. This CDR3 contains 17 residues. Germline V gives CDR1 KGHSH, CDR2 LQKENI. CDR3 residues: CASSLLLGRDFTGELFF. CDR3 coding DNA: TGTGCCAGCTCACTTCTACTGGGACGGGACTTTACCGGGGAGCTGTTTTTT.

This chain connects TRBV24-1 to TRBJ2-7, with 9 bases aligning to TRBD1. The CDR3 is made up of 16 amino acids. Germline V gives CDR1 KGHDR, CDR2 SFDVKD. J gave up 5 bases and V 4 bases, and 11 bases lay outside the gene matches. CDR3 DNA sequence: TGTGCCACCAGTGACCGATCCGGGACAGGGTTACACGAGCAGTACTTC. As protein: CATSDRSGTGLHEQYF.

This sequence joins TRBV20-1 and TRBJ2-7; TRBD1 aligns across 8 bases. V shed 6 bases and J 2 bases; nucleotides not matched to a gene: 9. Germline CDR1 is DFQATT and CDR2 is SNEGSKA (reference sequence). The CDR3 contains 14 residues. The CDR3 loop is CSAEDRDETYEQYF. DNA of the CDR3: TGCAGTGCAGAGGACAGGGATGAAACCTACGAGCAGTACTTC.

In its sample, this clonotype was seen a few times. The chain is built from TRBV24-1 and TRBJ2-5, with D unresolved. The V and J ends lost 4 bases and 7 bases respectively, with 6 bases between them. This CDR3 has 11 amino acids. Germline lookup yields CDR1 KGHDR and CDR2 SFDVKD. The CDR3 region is CATSDIRTQYF. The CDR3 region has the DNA TGTGCCACCAGTGACATTCGGACCCAGTACTTC.

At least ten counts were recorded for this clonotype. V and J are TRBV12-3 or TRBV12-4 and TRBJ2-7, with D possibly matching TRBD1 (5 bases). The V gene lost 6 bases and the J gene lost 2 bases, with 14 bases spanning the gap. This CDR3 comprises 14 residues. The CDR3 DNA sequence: TGTGCCAGCAGCTCCGAATTGGGGCCCTACGAGCAGTACTTC. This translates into CASSSELGPYEQYF.

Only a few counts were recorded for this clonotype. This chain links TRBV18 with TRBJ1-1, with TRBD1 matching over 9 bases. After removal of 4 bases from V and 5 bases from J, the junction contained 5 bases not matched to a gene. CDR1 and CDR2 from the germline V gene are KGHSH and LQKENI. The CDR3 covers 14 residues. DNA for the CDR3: TGTGCCAGCTCACTCTCGGGACAGGGTACTGAAGCTTTCTTT. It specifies CASSLSGQGTEAFF.

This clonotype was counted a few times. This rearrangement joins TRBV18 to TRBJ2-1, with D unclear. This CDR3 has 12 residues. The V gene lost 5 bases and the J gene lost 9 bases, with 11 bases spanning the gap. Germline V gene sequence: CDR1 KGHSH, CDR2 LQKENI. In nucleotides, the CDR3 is TGTGCCAGCTCAGTCGTTGCCGGTGAGCAGTTCTTC. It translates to CASSVVAGEQFF.

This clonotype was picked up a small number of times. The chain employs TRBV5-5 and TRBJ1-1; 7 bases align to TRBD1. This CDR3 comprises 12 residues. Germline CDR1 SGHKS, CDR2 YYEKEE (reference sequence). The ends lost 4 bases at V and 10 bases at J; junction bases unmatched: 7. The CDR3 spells CASSPQAGGAFF. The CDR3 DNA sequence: TGTGCCAGCAGCCCTCAAGCAGGGGGAGCTTTCTTT.

DNA of the CDR3: TGTGCCAGCAGTGAAGCCGAAGGGGAAAAACTGTTTTTT. Translated: CASSEAEGEKLFF. The rearrangement joins TRBV6-6 to TRBJ1-4, with D hard to call. Trimming removed 5 bases at V and 8 bases at J, with 12 bases between. CDR3 length equals 13 residues. CDR1 MNHNY and CDR2 SVGAGI come from the germline V gene (reference sequence).

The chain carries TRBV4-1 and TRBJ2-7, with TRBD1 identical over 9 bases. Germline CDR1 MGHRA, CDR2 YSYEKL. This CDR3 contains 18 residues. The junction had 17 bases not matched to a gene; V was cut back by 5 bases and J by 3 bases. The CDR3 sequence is CASSVEPGQGFIVYEQYF. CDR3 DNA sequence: TGCGCCAGCAGCGTAGAACCGGGACAGGGATTCATCGTCTACGAGCAGTACTTC.

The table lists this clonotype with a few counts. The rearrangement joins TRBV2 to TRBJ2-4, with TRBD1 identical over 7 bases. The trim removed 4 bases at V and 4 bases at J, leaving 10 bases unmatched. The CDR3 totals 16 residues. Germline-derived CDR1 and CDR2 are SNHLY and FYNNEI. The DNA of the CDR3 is TGTGCCAGCAGTGGCCCGACAGGGACCCTAAAAAACATTCAGTACTTC. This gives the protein CASSGPTGTLKNIQYF.